The source of this T cell receptor (beta chain) is a study of memory CD4+ T cells and cytomegalovirus serostatus. About the research overall: Of the healthy Belgian adults, fewer than 10 were CMV seropositive and around 22 seronegative. Study results and caveats: Suggested: most of the CMV-linked TCR signature lies in CD4+ memory cells. Of under 200 reported CMV TCRbeta sequences, roughly 70 were found in memory CD4+ repertoires.

Single viable CD3+CD4+CD8-CD45RO+ cells were sorted as the memory CD4+ T cells. Concerning this clone: Its antigen is unknown.

Per the original methods: After removing out-of-frame reads, 2 million to 2.5 million distinct TCRbeta sequences remained. TCRdb's table, derived via immunoSEQ multiplex PCR, lists solely in-frame clones and lacks some. V and J calls and clone size are those listed in that table; D and trimming were worked out from the DNA. This table holds about 59,000 clones, about 81% found once. The germline V gene has CDR1 SGHAT and CDR2 FQNNGV. This CDR3 is built from 13 residues. The V end lost 5 bases, the J end lost 6 bases, and 11 bases lay between the germline ends. Input material: memory CD4+ T cells from blood. V is TRBV11-2 and J is TRBJ1-5; D may be TRBD1 (6 bases). This TCR came from an adult in good health and CMV-seronegative. The CDR3 protein is CASSPGGPQPQHF. The CDR3 nucleotides are TGTGCCAGCAGCCCGGGGGGCCCTCAGCCCCAGCATTTT.